What follows is one TCR beta chain and its context. These data belong to a study of cytomegalovirus exposure and HLA in healthy donors. From germline, CDR1 is LNHDA and CDR2 SQIVND (reference sequence). The CDR3 has 16 residues. J was trimmed by 1 base and V by 4 bases; bases with no gene match: 4. PCR was performed using 60 Vbeta and 13 Jbeta primers. Produced via immunoSEQ multiplex PCR; TCRdb's table is partial and in-frame only. The data hold 160,000 or so clones, with around 82% observed a single time. The chain has TRBV19 and TRBJ1-2; TRBD1 agrees at 12 bases. The clonotype originates from a man between 60 and 75 years old in good health and CMV-seronegative. The sample consisted of PBMCs. CDR3 residues: CASSRDRGRVNYGYTF. The CDR3 nucleotides read TGTGCCAGTAGTAGGGACAGGGGGCGCGTTAACTATGGCTACACCTTC.